The rows below give T cell receptor beta chains drawn from one sample of a study of blood T cell repertoires in COVID-19. Only in-frame clones appear in the TCRdb table, and some are missing; sequencing was by immunoSEQ multiplex PCR. Altogether around 390,000 clones are present, about 87% being singletons, with the ten largest covering about 9.4%. Sequencing was carried out using PBMCs or T cells enriched from blood (not recorded which). Every receptor here comes from a woman aged 50 to 60 who had recovered from COVID-19. CDR3s include the opening cysteine and the closing phenylalanine or tryptophan. Each record gives: V gene, J gene, D gene, clone size, CDR3 DNA, CDR3 protein. The D gene is left open where the match is weak. Expanded clones get a size class; other rows say once, few or many, or leave the size out.

V: TRBV11-3
J: TRBJ1-6
D: .
size: .
DNA: TGTGCCAGCAGCTTAGACCGGGCAGGGAAAGAAGTTTATAATTCACCCCTCCACTTT
CDR3: CASSLDRAGKEVYNSPLHF

V: TRBV10-1
J: TRBJ1-2
D: TRBD1
size: few
DNA: TGCGCCAGCATAATAAGGGGGACAGACTATGGCTACACCTTC
CDR3: CASIIRGTDYGYTF

V: TRBV2
J: TRBJ1-5
D: TRBD1
size: .
DNA: TGTGCCAGCAGCCCATCCGGGACAGAGAATCAGCCCCAGCATTTT
CDR3: CASSPSGTENQPQHF

V: TRBV29-1
J: TRBJ2-1
D: TRBD2
size: .
DNA: TGCAGCGCCCGGCTCCGTGGAGCGGGGGGTAGCTCCTACAATGAGCAGTTCTTC
CDR3: CSARLRGAGGSSYNEQFF

V: TRBV18
J: TRBJ1-2
D: .
size: once
DNA: TGTGCCAGCTCACCCAACAGGGAGAGTAACTATGGCTACACCTTC
CDR3: CASSPNRESNYGYTF

V: TRBV3-1/TRBV3-2
J: TRBJ1-4
D: .
size: .
DNA: TGTGCCAGCAGCCAAGGGACAGCAAATAATGAAAAACTGTTTTTT
CDR3: CASSQGTANNEKLFF

V: TRBV7-2
J: TRBJ1-2
D: .
size: .
DNA: TGTGCCAGCAGCCCGAGGACCGGGGAGGGCTATGGCTACACCTTC
CDR3: CASSPRTGEGYGYTF

V: TRBV27
J: TRBJ1-4
D: .
size: .
DNA: TGTGCCAGCCCACTGGTGTTTTTT
CDR3: CASPLVFF

V: TRBV14
J: TRBJ1-1
D: .
size: few
DNA: TGTGCCAGCAGCCAAATCCCAGGGAGGGCTGAAGCTTTCTTT
CDR3: CASSQIPGRAEAFF

V: TRBV6-5
J: TRBJ1-2
D: .
size: .
DNA: TGTGCCAGCACGTCCTCACAGAGCTATGGCTACACCTTC
CDR3: CASTSSQSYGYTF

V: TRBV5-1
J: TRBJ2-1
D: .
size: .
DNA: TGCGCCAGCAGCTTGGTGGGAGTAGAGCAGTTCTTC
CDR3: CASSLVGVEQFF

V: TRBV5-1
J: TRBJ1-6
D: .
size: many
DNA: TGCGCCAGCAGCTTGGGGTGGGGGCCGGGTTCACCCCTCCACTTT
CDR3: CASSLGWGPGSPLHF

V: TRBV7-8
J: TRBJ1-1
D: .
size: .
DNA: TGTGCCAGCAGCTTACAGGTGACTGAAGCTTTCTTT
CDR3: CASSLQVTEAFF

V: TRBV5-5
J: TRBJ1-3
D: .
size: .
DNA: TGTGCCAGCAGCTTGGGGGCCTACCTCGTCTCTGGAAACACCATATATTTT
CDR3: CASSLGAYLVSGNTIYF